This is a list of T cell receptor beta chains from one sample in a study of vaccination and CD4 T cells after COVID-19. No antigen has been assigned to these receptors. MiXCR, applied by TCRdb to the PCR reads, yields one record per CDR3 protein. The sample contains 13,000 or so distinct CDR3 sequences, roughly 43% of which appear only once. Sequenced sample: CD4+ T cells from blood, cultured in vitro. The source of these receptors is a human donor who had recovered from COVID-19. CDR3s leave out the opening cysteine and the closing phenylalanine or tryptophan.

>TRBV10-1
ASSVSLADYNEQF
>TRBV24-1
ATSDSGHGIDTQY
>TRBV7-7
ASSSDRANVLT
>TRBV20-1
SAQTAGLAGGRYNEQF
>TRBV5-1
ASSQELSWETQY
>TRBV6-1
ASRFSSGANVLT
>TRBV21-1
ASSNPAEGQPQH
>TRBV4-1
ASSRGWEVEQF
>TRBV7-2
ASSPYRVYKQY
>TRBV5-1
ASSSLTGVNTGELF